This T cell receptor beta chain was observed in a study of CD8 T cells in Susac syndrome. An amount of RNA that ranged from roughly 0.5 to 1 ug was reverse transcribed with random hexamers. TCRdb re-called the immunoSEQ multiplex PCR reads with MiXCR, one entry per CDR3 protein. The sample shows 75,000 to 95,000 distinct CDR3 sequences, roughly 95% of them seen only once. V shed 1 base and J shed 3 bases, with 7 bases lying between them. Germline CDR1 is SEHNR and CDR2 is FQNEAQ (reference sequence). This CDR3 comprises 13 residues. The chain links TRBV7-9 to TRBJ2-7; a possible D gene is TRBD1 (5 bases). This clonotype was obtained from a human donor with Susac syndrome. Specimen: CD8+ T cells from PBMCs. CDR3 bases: TGTGCCAGCAGCTTAGAGGGGTACTACGAGCAGTACTTC. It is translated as CASSLEGYYEQYF.